What follows is one TCR beta chain and its context. Its antigen is not identified. This sample is drawn from a study of tumor-infiltrating lymphocytes in localized non-small cell lung cancer. In the study overall: Patients included smokers and never-smokers with various histologies, some sampled after neoadjuvant chemotherapy. Tumor tissue and non-adjacent uninvolved lung came from each patient. Regarding the study as a whole: T-cell fraction did not differ between immunotypes IM1 and IM2.

The V and J ends lost 0 bases and 4 bases respectively, with 13 bases between them. Germline V lookup: CDR1 SGDLS, CDR2 YYNGEE. CDR3 size: 15 residues. Assay used: immunoSEQ multiplex PCR; TCRdb lists only in-frame clones, some missing. The sample holds 13,000 or so clones, about four fifths seen once. The origin of this receptor is a human donor with non-small cell lung cancer. The J gene is TRBJ2-5, the V gene TRBV9; D remains ambiguous. The source material was lung tumor tissue. CDR3 sequence reads: CASSVGGGSGETQYF. The CDR3, as DNA: TGTGCCAGCAGCGTAGGAGGTGGTTCCGGAGAGACCCAGTACTTC.